What follows are 2 T cell receptor beta chains derived from one specimen sequenced in a study of spatial heterogeneity in lung cancer. TCRdb re-analysed the 5' RACE reads in MiXCR, keeping a single row per CDR3 protein. The table shows tens of thousands of distinct CDR3 sequences, with 6% to 9.5% occurring only once. Stated time point: blood at routine non-recurrence follow-up after resection. Sequencing used PBMCs, obtained at follow-up. The receptors shown here come from a male donor with early-stage non-small cell lung cancer.

At least ten counts were recorded for this clonotype. The CDR3 protein is CASSKGQSEKLFF. Here the CDR3 DNA reads TGCGCCAGCAGCAAGGGACAGTCAGAAAAACTGTTTTTT. The chain employs TRBV5-1 and TRBJ1-4, with 7 bases fitting TRBD1. The CDR3 runs 13 residues. Germline CDR1 and CDR2: SGHRS and YFSETQ. V lost 4 bases and J lost 8; bases outside the gene matches: 5.

This clonotype was counted at least ten times. The chain uses TRBV11-2 and TRBJ2-7; TRBD2 is a possible D gene (6 bases). V was clipped by 1 base and J by 6 bases, with 16 bases between them. This CDR3 is 15 amino acids long. Germline CDR1 SGHAT, CDR2 FQNNGV. Here the CDR3 reads CASSLVRGGSVEQYF. CDR3 bases: TGTGCCAGCAGCTTAGTTCGGGGAGGATCTGTCGAGCAGTACTTC. Looking up the rest from reference TRBV11-2 and TRBJ2-7 gives the full variable domain: EAGVAQSPRYKIIEKRQSVAFWCNPISGHATLYWYQQILGQGPKLLIQFQNNGVVDDSQLPKDRFSAERLKGVDSTLKIQPAKLEDSAVYLCASSLVRGGSVEQYFGPGTRLTVT.